This TCR beta chain appears in the sequencing data of a study of shared clonotypes between healthy human individuals. In the study overall: Used for every donor were three CD4 naive, three CD4 memory, two CD8 naive and one CD8 memory plate.

Repertoires were generated with immunoSEQ multiplex PCR, while TCRdb's copy carries only in-frame clones and drops some. Of approximately 2.1 million clones in the sample, roughly 93% were seen once. The J segment lost 3 bases and the V segment lost 6 bases, leaving 11 bases of the junction unmatched. The CDR3 covers 16 residues. CDR1 SGDLS and CDR2 YYNGEE come from the germline V gene. The study enrolled healthy HIV-negative adults without recent acute infections or vaccinations as donors. The receptor was derived from a man younger than 35 in good health. Some clones in this sample may be carry-over from other donors' samples. The specimen was naive CD4+ T cells from PBMCs. This sample's subset: CD45RA+ positively selected. V and J are TRBV9 and TRBJ2-1; 8 nucleotides line up with TRBD2. CDR3 in amino acids: CASTLTGAGDYNEQFF. The CDR3 nucleotides read TGTGCCAGCACCCTAACGGGAGCGGGGGACTACAATGAGCAGTTCTTC.